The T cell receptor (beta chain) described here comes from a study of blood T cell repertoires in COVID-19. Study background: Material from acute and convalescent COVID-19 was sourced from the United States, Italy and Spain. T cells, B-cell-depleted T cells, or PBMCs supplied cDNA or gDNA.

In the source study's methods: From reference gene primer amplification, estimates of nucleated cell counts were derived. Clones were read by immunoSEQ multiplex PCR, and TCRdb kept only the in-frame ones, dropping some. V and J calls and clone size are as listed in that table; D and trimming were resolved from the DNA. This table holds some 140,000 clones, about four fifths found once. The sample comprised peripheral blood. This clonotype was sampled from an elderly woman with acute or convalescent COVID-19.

CDR3 protein: CASSRGFNQPQHF. DNA for the CDR3: TGTGCCAGCAGTAGAGGTTTCAATCAGCCCCAGCATTTT. The gene calls are TRBV6-6 and TRBJ1-5; no clear D. CDR3 length equals 13 residues. V was trimmed by 5 bases and J by 3 bases, leaving 8 bases between them. CDR1 is MNHNY and CDR2 is SVGAGI in the germline V gene (reference sequence).